One sample yielded the 21 T cell receptor beta chains listed below, sequenced in a study of shared clonotypes between healthy human individuals. Produced via immunoSEQ multiplex PCR; TCRdb's table is partial and in-frame only. The data show 500,000 to 650,000 clones, roughly 79% seen once. The sample consisted of PBMCs. The receptors were sampled from a woman between 40 and 55 years old in good health. Some clones in this sample may be carry-over from other donors' samples.

This clone was observed a few times. The gene calls are TRBV23-1 and TRBJ2-7; TRBD2 aligns across 11 bases. TRBV23-1 is an open reading frame whose function is uncertain. The CDR3 consists of 16 residues. V lost 0 bases, J lost 2 bases, and 3 bases stayed unmatched. The CDR3 sequence: CASSQSTSGDTYEQYF. The CDR3 nucleotides read TGCGCCAGCAGTCAATCGACTAGCGGGGACACCTACGAGCAGTACTTC.

This clone was counted ten times or more. The chain joins TRBV4-2 to TRBJ1-1; 10 positions agree with TRBD1. Per the germline V gene, CDR1 is LGHNA and CDR2 is YNFKEQ. The CDR3 consists of 15 residues. After removal of 1 base from V and 1 base from J, the junction contained 0 bases not matched to a gene. CDR3 coding DNA: TGTGCCAGCAGCCAAGGACAGGGGGCGAACACTGAAGCTTTCTTT. Translating gives CASSQGQGANTEAFF.

The gene calls are TRBV7-2 and TRBJ1-5; TRBD1 might be the D (5 bases). This CDR3 has 15 amino acids. Trimming left V 2 bases short and J 5 bases short, with 13 bases between. Germline V gives CDR1 SGHTA, CDR2 FQGNSA. Here the CDR3 reads CASSLRRGFDQPQHF. The CDR3 DNA follows: TGTGCCAGCAGCTTACGGAGGGGATTCGATCAGCCCCAGCATTTT.

The genes are TRBV7-2 and TRBJ2-2; D is uncertain. The ends were cut back, 3 bases at V and 5 bases at J, with 10 bases in the middle. The CDR3 runs 14 residues. The germline gives CDR1 SGHTA, CDR2 FQGNSA. The CDR3 nucleotides read TGTGCCAGCAGCTTGGTTTTTAGGACCGGGGAGCTGTTTTTT. This gives the protein CASSLVFRTGELFF.

The rearrangement joins TRBV11-3 to TRBJ2-2, with 7 bases that match TRBD1. Per germline, CDR1 SGHNT and CDR2 YENEEA. J was trimmed by 6 bases and V by 0 bases; bases with no gene match: 4. The CDR3 is 15 amino acids. CDR3 coding DNA: TGTGCCAGCAGCTTAGAGAACAGGGGAGCCGGGGAGCTGTTTTTT. Translated: CASSLENRGAGELFF.

The rearrangement links TRBV7-9 to TRBJ2-5, with D perhaps being TRBD1 or TRBD2 (5 bases each). V lost 5 bases and J lost 5, with 18 bases in between. Looked up from germline, CDR1 is SEHNR and CDR2 is FQNEAQ (reference sequence). The CDR3 runs 15 residues. CDR3 sequence (DNA): TGTGCCAGCAGCCCCCGGGGCCTCAGCGAGGAGACCCAGTACTTC. Protein: CASSPRGLSEETQYF. The entire variable domain, with the rest obtained from reference TRBV7-9 and TRBJ2-5, is as follows: DTGVSQNPRHKITKRGQNVTFRCDPISEHNRLYWYRQTLGQGPEFLTYFQNEAQLEKSRLLSDRFSAERPKGSFSTLEIQRTEQGDSAMYLCASSPRGLSEETQYFGPGTRLLVL.

The chain has TRBV5-1 and TRBJ1-2; a weak D match, TRBD1 (5 bases). The V and J ends lost 4 bases and 0 bases respectively, with 10 bases between them. This CDR3 has 14 residues. Per germline, CDR1 SGHRS and CDR2 YFSETQ. The CDR3 protein is CASSPGGANYGYTF. CDR3 DNA: TGCGCCAGCAGCCCGGGGGGTGCTAACTATGGCTACACCTTC.

The V gene is TRBV7-9, the J gene TRBJ1-2; D remains unclear. The V end lost 5 bases, the J end lost 7 bases, and 14 bases lay between the germline ends. Germline CDR1 reads SEHNR; CDR2 reads FQNEAQ (reference sequence). The CDR3 is 13 residues long. In DNA form, the CDR3 reads TGTGCCAGCAGCCCTGGTAATCTGGGTGGCTACACCTTC. Amino acid sequence: CASSPGNLGGYTF.

The CDR3 protein is CASSIDPRQGRSPQHF. The CDR3 DNA reads TGTGCCAGTAGTATAGACCCCCGACAGGGCCGGTCACCCCAGCATTTT. The chain has TRBV19 and TRBJ1-5; 7 bases are shared with TRBD1. With V trimmed by 0 bases and J by 10 bases, 12 bases remained unmatched. Per the germline V gene, CDR1 is LNHDA and CDR2 is SQIVND (reference sequence). This CDR3 is built from 16 residues. Using reference TRBV19 and TRBJ1-5 for the parts outside the CDR3, the full variable domain is DGGITQSPKYLFRKEGQNVTLSCEQNLNHDAMYWYRQDPGQGLRLIYYSQIVNDFQKGDIAEGYSVSREKKESFPLTVTSAQKNPTAFYLCASSIDPRQGRSPQHFGDGTRLSIL.

The V and J genes are TRBV5-1 and TRBJ1-4; D gene unclear. CDR1 is SGHRS, CDR2 YFSETQ, per germline. Trimming removed 0 bases from V and 0 bases from J, with 9 bases in between. CDR3 length equals 16 residues. The DNA for the CDR3 is TGCGCCAGCAGCTTGGAGGCACTGTCAACTAATGAAAAACTGTTTTTT. It is translated as CASSLEALSTNEKLFF.

This clone turned up a few times. The rearrangement links TRBV6-6 to TRBJ1-4; D call uncertain. The CDR3 spans 13 residues. V was shortened by 2 bases and J by 8 bases, with 9 bases between the two germline ends. Germline-derived CDR1 and CDR2 are MNHNY and SVGAGI (reference sequence). The CDR3 is CASSYRGWEKLFF. The CDR3 nucleotides read TGTGCCAGCAGTTACCGAGGGTGGGAAAAACTGTTTTTT.

This chain links TRBV30 with TRBJ2-5, with 7 nucleotides matching TRBD1. The J call is uncertain, as TRBJ2-7 better fits the DNA end. Germline CDR1 reads GTSNPN; CDR2 reads SVGIG (reference sequence). The CDR3 is 13 residues long. DNA of the CDR3: TGTGCCTGGAGCAAGGGGGCTCGGGACGAGCAGTACTTC. It encodes CAWSKGARDEQYF.

J is TRBJ2-5 and V is TRBV11-2, with D possibly matching TRBD2 (5 bases). The V end lost 1 base, the J end lost 0 bases, and 9 bases lay between the germline ends. The CDR3 covers 15 residues. In germline, CDR1 is SGHAT, CDR2 FQNNGV. The CDR3 coding sequence is TGTGCCAGCAGCTTAGGAGGGCGCAACCAAGAGACCCAGTACTTC. It translates to CASSLGGRNQETQYF.

This clone was found once. CDR3: CASIFGNTGELFF. In DNA, the CDR3 is TGTGCCAGCATTTTCGGGAACACCGGGGAGCTGTTTTTT. This chain connects TRBV2 to TRBJ2-2; no clear D. CDR1 and CDR2 (germline): SNHLY, FYNNEI. This CDR3 has 13 amino acids. Trimming removed 7 bases at V and 1 base at J, with 7 bases between.

This clone has ten or more counts. The genes are TRBV6-4 and TRBJ2-2; a weak D match, TRBD2 (6 bases). The CDR3 is 14 amino acids. Germline CDR1 and CDR2: MRHNA and SNTAGT. Trimming cost V 3 bases and J 7 bases, with 12 bases left between them. The CDR3 coding sequence is TGTGCCAGCAGTGAGTCTAGCGATCACGGGGAGCTGTTTTTT. Translation gives CASSESSDHGELFF.

This clone came up once. The chain couples TRBV4-1 to TRBJ1-5; D is unresolved. V lost 4 bases and J lost 6, with 10 bases in between. Germline V gene data show CDR1 as MGHRA and CDR2 as YSYEKL. The CDR3 is made up of 13 amino acids. The CDR3 nucleotides are TGCGCCAGCAGCCCCGGACGAGGTCAGCCCCAGCATTTT. As protein: CASSPGRGQPQHF.

The chain has TRBV2 and TRBJ2-6; no definite D call. CDR3 length: 16 residues. Trimming stripped 3 bases from V and 3 bases from J, with 12 bases between. Germline CDR1 reads SNHLY; CDR2 reads FYNNEI. The DNA for the CDR3 is TGTGCCAGCAGTGACGTGGCACGGAGTGGGGCCAACGTCCTGACTTTC. Its translation is CASSDVARSGANVLTF. The full variable domain, rest sourced from reference TRBV2 and TRBJ2-6, is EPEVTQTPSHQVTQMGQEVILRCVPISNHLYFYWYRQILGQKVEFLVSFYNNEISEKSEIFDDQFSVERPDGSNFTLKIRSTKLEDSAMYFCASSDVARSGANVLTFGAGSRLTVL.

The rearrangement joins TRBV19 to TRBJ2-7; 8 bases fit TRBD2. Germline V lookup: CDR1 LNHDA, CDR2 SQIVND (reference sequence). The CDR3 is made up of 19 amino acids. V lost 4 bases to trimming and J lost 0 bases; unmatched junction nucleotides: 17. The CDR3 bases are TGTGCCAGTAGTAGACGACTGGCGGGAGGTTTTGGGAGCTCCTACGAGCAGTACTTC. Protein sequence: CASSRRLAGGFGSSYEQYF.

On this clone itself: This may be a read error, as it is one base from a much larger clone. The V call is TRBV25-1, the J call TRBJ2-3; 9 nucleotides line up with TRBD2. The CDR3 runs to 16 residues. Per the germline V gene, CDR1 is MGHDK and CDR2 is SYGVNS. The CDR3 sequence: CAGSARLAARTDTQYF. CDR3 bases: TGTGCCGGCAGTGCCCGACTAGCGGCCCGCACAGATACGCAGTATTTT.

The genes are TRBV6-1 and TRBJ2-1, with 9 bases that match TRBD2. Trimming took 2 bases from V and 3 from J; bases not matched to a gene: 2. The CDR3 loop spans 15 amino acids. Germline V lookup: CDR1 MNHNS, CDR2 SASEGT. The CDR3 protein is CASSELAGSYNEQFF. The CDR3 DNA follows: TGTGCCAGCAGTGAACTAGCGGGGAGCTACAATGAGCAGTTCTTC.

The CDR3 sequence: CASSQGQVSYEQYF. DNA of the CDR3: TGCGCCAGCAGCCAGGGACAGGTGAGCTACGAGCAGTACTTC. This chain connects TRBV4-1 to TRBJ2-7; 8 nucleotides agree with TRBD1. V lost 3 bases, J lost 3 bases, and 4 bases stayed unmatched. The CDR3 runs to 14 residues. Germline-derived CDR1 and CDR2 are MGHRA and YSYEKL.